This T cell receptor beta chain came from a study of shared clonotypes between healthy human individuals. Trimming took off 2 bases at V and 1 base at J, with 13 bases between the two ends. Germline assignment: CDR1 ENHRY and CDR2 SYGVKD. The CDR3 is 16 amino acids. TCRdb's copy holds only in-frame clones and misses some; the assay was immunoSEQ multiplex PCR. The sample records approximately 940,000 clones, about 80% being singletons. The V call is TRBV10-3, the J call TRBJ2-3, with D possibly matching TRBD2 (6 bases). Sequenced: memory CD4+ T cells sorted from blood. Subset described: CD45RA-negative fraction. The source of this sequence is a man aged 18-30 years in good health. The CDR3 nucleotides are TGTGCCATCAGTGAGGCAGGGCGGGGAGGCACAGATACGCAGTATTTT. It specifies CAISEAGRGGTDTQYF.